A selection of T cell receptor beta chains follows, all from one sample in a study of Ad26.COV2.S vaccination and SARS-CoV-2 variants. TCRdb's copy holds only in-frame clones and misses some; the assay was immunoSEQ multiplex PCR. The sample consists of about 350,000 clones, around 87% of them appearing once. The source material was peripheral blood, sampled in a trial of Ad26.COV2.S vaccine versus placebo. The receptors come from a person between 18 and 65 years old who received the Ad26.COV2.S COVID-19 vaccine or a placebo. CDR3s include the opening cysteine and the closing phenylalanine or tryptophan. The D gene is left open where the match is weak. Clone size is not always given. Where it is, it says once, few, many or a class for expanded clones.

clone_size,j_call,v_call,d_call,cdr3_aa,cdr3_nt
-,TRBJ2-7,TRBV9,TRBD2,CASSKESPGGEQYF,TGTGCCAGCAGCAAGGAGAGCCCGGGGGGGGAGCAGTACTTC
-,TRBJ2-5,TRBV6-5,TRBD2,CASSYGGGSQETQYF,TGTGCCAGCAGTTACGGGGGGGGATCCCAAGAGACCCAGTACTTC
-,TRBJ2-2,TRBV27,-,CASSFLGDLTTGELFF,TGTGCCAGCAGTTTTCTTGGGGACCTTACAACCGGGGAGCTGTTTTTT
-,TRBJ2-1,TRBV29-1,TRBD2,CSTRTSGGQNEQFF,TGCAGCACTCGTACTAGCGGGGGGCAGAATGAGCAGTTCTTC
-,TRBJ2-7,TRBV7-9,-,CASSLIQGIISYEQYF,TGTGCCAGCAGCTTAATCCAGGGGATTATCTCCTACGAGCAGTACTTC
once,TRBJ2-7,TRBV4-1,-,CASSQTRTGTYEQYF,TGCGCCAGCAGCCAGACCCGGACGGGCACCTACGAGCAGTACTTC
-,TRBJ1-2,TRBV20-1,-,CSAVKEGYTF,TGCAGTGCAGTCAAAGAGGGCTACACCTTC
-,TRBJ2-3,TRBV6-4,TRBD2,CASSEGTSGGSDTQYF,TGTGCCAGCAGCGAAGGGACTAGCGGGGGGTCAGATACGCAGTATTTT
-,TRBJ1-6,TRBV5-4,TRBD1,CASSLEGQYNSPLHF,TGTGCCAGCAGCTTGGAGGGACAGTATAATTCACCCCTCCACTTT
-,TRBJ1-1,TRBV11-3,-,CASSDQGNTEAFF,TGTGCCAGCAGCGATCAGGGAAACACTGAAGCTTTCTTT
-,TRBJ2-7,TRBV10-3,-,CAISDSNYEQYF,TGTGCCATCAGTGACTCAAACTACGAGCAGTACTTC
-,TRBJ2-2,TRBV5-1,TRBD2,CASSPPSGVTGELFF,TGCGCCAGCAGCCCCCCCAGCGGGGTCACCGGGGAGCTGTTTTTT
-,TRBJ2-1,TRBV5-1,-,CASSFDGVNEQFF,TGCGCCAGCAGCTTCGACGGAGTCAATGAGCAGTTCTTC
-,TRBJ2-7,TRBV25-1,-,CASSQKYEQYF,TGTGCCAGCAGTCAAAAGTACGAGCAGTACTTC
once,TRBJ1-2,TRBV25-1,-,CASSAGYGYTF,TGTGCCAGCAGTGCTGGTTATGGCTACACCTTC
-,TRBJ2-1,TRBV2,TRBD2,CASSLSGGAYNEQFF,TGTGCCAGCAGCCTCAGCGGGGGGGCTTACAATGAGCAGTTCTTC
few,TRBJ2-7,TRBV27,-,CASRAVEQGPWAHYEQYF,TGTGCCAGCAGGGCAGTAGAACAGGGACCCTGGGCCCACTACGAGCAGTACTTC
-,TRBJ1-2,TRBV3-1/TRBV3-2,-,CASSQGPDSNYGYTF,TGTGCCAGCAGCCAAGGGCCGGACTCTAACTATGGCTACACCTTC
-,TRBJ1-1,TRBV3-1/TRBV3-2,-,CASSPGGRGAEAFF,TGTGCCAGCAGCCCCGGCGGCAGGGGAGCTGAAGCTTTCTTT
-,TRBJ1-4,TRBV11-2,TRBD1,CASSPGDSFNEKLFF,TGTGCCAGCAGCCCCGGGGACAGCTTTAATGAAAAACTGTTTTTT
-,TRBJ2-7,TRBV7-2,-,CASSLGGNLEQYF,TGTGCCAGCAGCTTAGGGGGTAATCTCGAGCAGTACTTC
few,TRBJ2-7,TRBV4-1,-,CASSQIGNWGEQYF,TGCGCCAGCAGCCAAATCGGCAATTGGGGGGAGCAGTACTTC
-,TRBJ2-3,TRBV6-2/TRBV6-3,-,CASSPPGYRDRTDTQYF,TGTGCCAGCAGCCCGCCTGGGTACAGGGACCGCACAGATACGCAGTATTTT
-,TRBJ1-3,TRBV9,TRBD1,CASSLNRDRVEGSGNTIYF,TGTGCCAGCAGTTTAAACCGGGACAGGGTTGAAGGCTCTGGAAACACCATATATTTT
-,TRBJ1-1,TRBV30,-,CAWRRGIGFDGTEAFF,TGTGCCTGGAGGCGAGGGATCGGTTTTGATGGCACTGAAGCTTTCTTT
-,TRBJ2-7,TRBV7-2,-,CASSYAPGTSYEQYF,TGTGCCAGCAGCTACGCGCCCGGGACGAGCTACGAGCAGTACTTC
once,TRBJ2-1,TRBV7-9,TRBD1,CASSLIGTGVGSEQFF,TGTGCCAGCAGCTTAATTGGGACAGGGGTAGGAAGTGAGCAGTTCTTC
-,TRBJ1-1,TRBV3-1/TRBV3-2,-,CASSQDGFHLDTEAFF,TGTGCCAGCAGCCAAGATGGTTTCCACTTGGACACTGAAGCTTTCTTT
-,TRBJ2-5,TRBV11-1,-,CASSRRGPPRETQYF,TGTGCCAGCAGCCGCCGGGGACCTCCTCGCGAGACCCAGTACTTC
-,TRBJ1-1,TRBV27,-,CASSRAIGPSKGTEAFF,TGTGCCAGCAGTAGGGCGATAGGCCCATCAAAGGGAACTGAAGCTTTCTTT
-,TRBJ2-4,TRBV7-2,TRBD2,CAIKEVLAGRAKNIQYF,TGTGCCATTAAAGAGGTTCTAGCGGGGCGGGCCAAAAACATTCAGTACTTC
-,TRBJ1-2,TRBV13,TRBD1,CASSEGTGNYGYTF,TGTGCCAGCAGCGAGGGGACAGGGAACTATGGCTACACCTTC
-,TRBJ1-1,TRBV9,-,CASSPLPSNTEAFF,TGTGCCAGCAGCCCCTTGCCGTCCAACACTGAAGCTTTCTTT
-,TRBJ2-1,TRBV4-3,-,CASSQDPLNEQFF,TGCGCCAGCAGCCAAGATCCCCTCAATGAGCAGTTCTTC
-,TRBJ2-2,TRBV7-2,-,CASSLKGLGELFF,TGTGCCAGCAGCTTAAAAGGGCTCGGGGAGCTGTTTTTT